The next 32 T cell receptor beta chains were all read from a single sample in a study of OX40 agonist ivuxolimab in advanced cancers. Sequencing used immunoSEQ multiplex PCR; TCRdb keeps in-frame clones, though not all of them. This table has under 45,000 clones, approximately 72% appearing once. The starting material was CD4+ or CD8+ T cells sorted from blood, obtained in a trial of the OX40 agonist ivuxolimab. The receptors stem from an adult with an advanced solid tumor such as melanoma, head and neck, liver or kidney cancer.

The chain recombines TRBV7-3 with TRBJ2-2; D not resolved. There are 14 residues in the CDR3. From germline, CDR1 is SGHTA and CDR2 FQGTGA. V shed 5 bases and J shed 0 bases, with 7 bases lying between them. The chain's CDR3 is CASSKTANTGELFF. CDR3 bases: TGTGCCAGCAGCAAGACCGCGAACACCGGGGAGCTGTTTTTT. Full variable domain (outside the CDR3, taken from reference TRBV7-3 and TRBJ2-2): GAGVSQTPSNKVTEKGKYVELRCDPISGHTALYWYRQSLGQGPEFLIYFQGTGAADDSGLPNDRFFAVRPEGSVSTLKIQRTERGDSAVYLCASSKTANTGELFFGEGSRLTVL.

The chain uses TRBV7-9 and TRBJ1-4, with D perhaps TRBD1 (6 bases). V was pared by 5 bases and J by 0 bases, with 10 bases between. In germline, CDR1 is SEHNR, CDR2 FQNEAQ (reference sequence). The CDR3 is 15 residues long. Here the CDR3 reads CASSIDRSTNEKLFF. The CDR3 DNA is TGTGCCAGCAGCATCGACAGGTCAACTAATGAAAAACTGTTTTTT.

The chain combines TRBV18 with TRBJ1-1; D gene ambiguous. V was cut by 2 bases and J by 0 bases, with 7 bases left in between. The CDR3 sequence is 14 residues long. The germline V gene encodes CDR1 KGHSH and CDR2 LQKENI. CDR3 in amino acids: CASSPGPMNTEAFF. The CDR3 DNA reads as TGTGCCAGCTCACCAGGACCCATGAACACTGAAGCTTTCTTT.

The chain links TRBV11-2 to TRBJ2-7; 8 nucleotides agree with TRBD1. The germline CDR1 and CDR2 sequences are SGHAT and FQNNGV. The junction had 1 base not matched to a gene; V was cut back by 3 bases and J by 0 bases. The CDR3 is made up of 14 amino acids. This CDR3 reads CASSFTGGSYEQYF. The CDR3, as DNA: TGTGCCAGCAGCTTCACAGGGGGCTCCTACGAGCAGTACTTC.

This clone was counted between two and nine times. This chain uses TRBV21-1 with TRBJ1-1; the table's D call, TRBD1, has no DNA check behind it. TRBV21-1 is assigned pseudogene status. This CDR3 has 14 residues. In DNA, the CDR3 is TGTGCCAGCAGCCCCGGACAGTTGAACACTGAAGCTTTCTTT. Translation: CASSPGQLNTEAFF.

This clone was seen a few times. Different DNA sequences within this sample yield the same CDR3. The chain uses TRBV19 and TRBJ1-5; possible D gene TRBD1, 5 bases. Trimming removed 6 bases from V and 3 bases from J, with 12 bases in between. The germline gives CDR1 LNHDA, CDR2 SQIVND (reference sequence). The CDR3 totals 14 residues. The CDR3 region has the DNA TGTGCCAGTAGCCCTCAGGGAAACAATCAGCCCCAGCATTTT. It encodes CASSPQGNNQPQHF.

The CDR3 DNA follows: TGTGCCAGCAGGGAGTGGACTAGCTCCACAGATACGCAGTATTTT. It codes for CASREWTSSTDTQYF. The chain links TRBV2 to TRBJ2-3; 8 nucleotides line up with TRBD2. The germline CDR1 and CDR2 sequences are SNHLY and FYNNEI. There are 15 residues in the CDR3. J was trimmed by 2 bases and V by 6 bases; bases with no gene match: 7.

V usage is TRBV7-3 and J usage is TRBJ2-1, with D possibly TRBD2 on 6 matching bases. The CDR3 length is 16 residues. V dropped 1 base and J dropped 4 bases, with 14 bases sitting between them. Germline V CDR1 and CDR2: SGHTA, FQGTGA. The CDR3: CASSLRPGALYNEQFF. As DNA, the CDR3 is TGTGCCAGCAGCTTAAGACCGGGAGCGTTATACAATGAGCAGTTCTTC.

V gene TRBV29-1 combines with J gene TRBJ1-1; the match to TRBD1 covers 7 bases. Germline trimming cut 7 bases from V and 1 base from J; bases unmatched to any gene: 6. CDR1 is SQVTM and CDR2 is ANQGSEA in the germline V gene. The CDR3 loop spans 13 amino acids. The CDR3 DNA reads TGCAGCGGCAACAGGGGCCGGAACACTGAAGCTTTCTTT. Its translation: CSGNRGRNTEAFF.

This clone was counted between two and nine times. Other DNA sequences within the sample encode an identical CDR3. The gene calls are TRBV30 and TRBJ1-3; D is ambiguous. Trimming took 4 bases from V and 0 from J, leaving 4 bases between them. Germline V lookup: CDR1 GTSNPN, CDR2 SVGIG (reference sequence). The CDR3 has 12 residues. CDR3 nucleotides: TGTGCCTGGAAAGGCTCTGGAAACACCATATATTTT. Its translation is CAWKGSGNTIYF.

For the CDR3, the DNA is TGTGCCAGCAGCTTGGGGGGCGACAGGACGTCGAGCAATCAGCCCCAGCATTTT. Translation gives CASSLGGDRTSSNQPQHF. This rearrangement joins TRBV5-6 to TRBJ1-5; D possibly corresponds to TRBD1 (6 bases). The V and J ends lost 0 bases and 1 base respectively, with 17 bases between them. The CDR3 has 18 residues. The germline CDR1 and CDR2 sequences are SGHDT and YYEEEE.

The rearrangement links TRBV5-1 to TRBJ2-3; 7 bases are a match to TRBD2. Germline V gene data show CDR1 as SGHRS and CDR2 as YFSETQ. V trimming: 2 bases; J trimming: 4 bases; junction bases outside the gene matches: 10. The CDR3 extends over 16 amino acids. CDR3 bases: TGCGCCAGCAGCTTAGTTGACGGCGGGAGATCAGATACGCAGTATTTT. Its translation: CASSLVDGGRSDTQYF.

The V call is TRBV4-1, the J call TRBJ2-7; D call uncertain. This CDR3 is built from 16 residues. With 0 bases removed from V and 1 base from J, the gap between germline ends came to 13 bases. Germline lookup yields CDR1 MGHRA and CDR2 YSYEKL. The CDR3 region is CASSQDPRYPSYEQYF. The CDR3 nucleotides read TGCGCCAGCAGCCAAGACCCCAGATATCCTTCCTACGAGCAGTACTTC.

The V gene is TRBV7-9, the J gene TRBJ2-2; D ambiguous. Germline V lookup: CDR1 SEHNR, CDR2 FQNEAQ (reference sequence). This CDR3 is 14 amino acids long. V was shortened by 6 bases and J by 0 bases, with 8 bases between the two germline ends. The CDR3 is CASSFTANTGELFF. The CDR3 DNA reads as TGTGCCAGCAGTTTCACAGCGAACACCGGGGAGCTGTTTTTT.

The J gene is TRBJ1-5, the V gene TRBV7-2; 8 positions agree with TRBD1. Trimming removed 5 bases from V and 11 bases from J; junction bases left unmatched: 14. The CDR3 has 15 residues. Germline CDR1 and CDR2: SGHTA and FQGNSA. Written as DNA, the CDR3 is TGTGCCAGCAGCCCATCGGGACAGGTCCCGGGGGCCCAGCATTTT. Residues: CASSPSGQVPGAQHF.

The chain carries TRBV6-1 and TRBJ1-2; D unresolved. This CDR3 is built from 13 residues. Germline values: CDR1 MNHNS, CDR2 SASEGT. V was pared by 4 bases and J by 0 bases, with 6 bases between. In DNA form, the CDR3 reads TGTGCCAGCAGTGTTCAATCTAACTATGGCTACACCTTC. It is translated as CASSVQSNYGYTF.

The CDR3 DNA sequence: TGTGCCAGCAGTGAATTACAGCGGAATGAGCAGTTCTTC. As protein: CASSELQRNEQFF. This rearrangement joins TRBV25-1 to TRBJ2-1; possible D gene TRBD2, 5 bases. The germline gives CDR1 MGHDK, CDR2 SYGVNS. V was pared by 1 base and J by 7 bases, with 8 bases between. The CDR3 runs 13 residues.

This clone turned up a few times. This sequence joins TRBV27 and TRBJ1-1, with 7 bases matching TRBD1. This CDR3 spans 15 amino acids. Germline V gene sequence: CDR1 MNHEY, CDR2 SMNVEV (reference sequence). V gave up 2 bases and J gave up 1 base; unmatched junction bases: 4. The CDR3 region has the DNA TGTGCCAGCAGTTTAAGGGGGCTGGGGAACACTGAAGCTTTCTTT. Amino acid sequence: CASSLRGLGNTEAFF.

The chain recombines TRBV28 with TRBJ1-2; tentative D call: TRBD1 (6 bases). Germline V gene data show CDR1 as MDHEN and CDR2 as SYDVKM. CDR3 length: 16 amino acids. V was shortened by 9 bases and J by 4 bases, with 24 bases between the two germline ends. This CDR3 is CASTPGGRGPVYGYTF. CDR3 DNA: TGTGCCAGTACTCCCGGGGGGCGGGGGCCGGTCTATGGCTACACCTTC.

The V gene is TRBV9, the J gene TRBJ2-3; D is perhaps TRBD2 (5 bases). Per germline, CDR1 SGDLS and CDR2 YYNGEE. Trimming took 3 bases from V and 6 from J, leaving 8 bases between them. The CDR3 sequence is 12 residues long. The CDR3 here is CASSEAEDTQYF. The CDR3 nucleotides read TGTGCCAGCAGCGAAGCGGAGGATACGCAGTATTTT.

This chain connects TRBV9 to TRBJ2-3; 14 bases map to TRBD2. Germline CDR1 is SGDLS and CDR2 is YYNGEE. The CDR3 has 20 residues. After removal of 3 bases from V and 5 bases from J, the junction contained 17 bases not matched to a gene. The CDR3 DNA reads TGTGCCAGCAGCGGGGGCCCCGGGACTAGCGGGGGACTTCTGGAAGATACGCAGTATTTT. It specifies CASSGGPGTSGGLLEDTQYF.

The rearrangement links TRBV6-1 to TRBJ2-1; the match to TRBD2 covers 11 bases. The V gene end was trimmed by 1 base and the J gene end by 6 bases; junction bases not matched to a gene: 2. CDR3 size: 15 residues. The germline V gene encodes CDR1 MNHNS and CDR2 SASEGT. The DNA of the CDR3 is TGTGCCAGCAGTGAAGGACTAGCGGGGATCAATGAGCAGTTCTTC. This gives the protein CASSEGLAGINEQFF.

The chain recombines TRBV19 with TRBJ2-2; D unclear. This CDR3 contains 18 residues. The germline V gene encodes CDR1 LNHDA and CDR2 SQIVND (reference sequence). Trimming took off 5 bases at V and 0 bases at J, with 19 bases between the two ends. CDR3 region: CASSPDRPLYANTGELFF. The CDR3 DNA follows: TGTGCCAGTAGTCCCGATCGCCCCCTATACGCGAACACCGGGGAGCTGTTTTTT.

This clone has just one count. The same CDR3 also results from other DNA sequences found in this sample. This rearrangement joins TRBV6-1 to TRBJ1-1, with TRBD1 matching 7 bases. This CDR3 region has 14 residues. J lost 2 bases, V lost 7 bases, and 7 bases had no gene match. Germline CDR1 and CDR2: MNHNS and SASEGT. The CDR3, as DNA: TGTGCCAGCACCAGGGGGGGGCCAAACACTGAAGCTTTCTTT. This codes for CASTRGGPNTEAFF.

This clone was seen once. The CDR3 coding sequence is TGTGCCAGCAGCCGGTGGACAGGGGCTTACCAAGAGACCCAGTACTTC. This encodes CASSRWTGAYQETQYF. The V gene is TRBV7-9, the J gene TRBJ2-5; TRBD1 aligns across 9 bases. The germline CDR1 and CDR2 sequences are SEHNR and FQNEAQ (reference sequence). V lost 5 bases to trimming and J lost 0 bases; unmatched junction nucleotides: 7. The length of the CDR3 is 16 residues.

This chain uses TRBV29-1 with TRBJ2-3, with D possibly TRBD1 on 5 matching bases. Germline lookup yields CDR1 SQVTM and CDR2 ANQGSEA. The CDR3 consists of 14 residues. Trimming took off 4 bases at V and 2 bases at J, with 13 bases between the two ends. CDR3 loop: CSVGLGQITDTQYF. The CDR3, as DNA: TGCAGCGTTGGGCTGGGGCAGATCACAGATACGCAGTATTTT.

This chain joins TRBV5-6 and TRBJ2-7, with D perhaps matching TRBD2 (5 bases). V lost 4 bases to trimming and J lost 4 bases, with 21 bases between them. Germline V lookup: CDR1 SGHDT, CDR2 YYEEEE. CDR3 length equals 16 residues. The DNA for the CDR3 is TGTGCCAGCAGCCCCGGGTATCCGGCTAGCACTTACGAGCAGTACTTC. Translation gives CASSPGYPASTYEQYF. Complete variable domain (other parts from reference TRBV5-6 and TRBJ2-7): DAGVTQSPTHLIKTRGQQVTLRCSPKSGHDTVSWYQQALGQGPQFIFQYYEEEERQRGNFPDRFSGHQFPNYSSELNVNALLLGDSALYLCASSPGYPASTYEQYFGPGTRLTVT.

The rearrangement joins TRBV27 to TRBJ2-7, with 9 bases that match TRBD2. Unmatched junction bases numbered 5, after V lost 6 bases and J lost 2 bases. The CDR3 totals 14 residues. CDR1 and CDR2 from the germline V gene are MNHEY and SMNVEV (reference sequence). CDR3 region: CASSKIAGAYEQYF. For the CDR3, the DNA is TGTGCCAGCAGCAAAATAGCGGGGGCCTACGAGCAGTACTTC.

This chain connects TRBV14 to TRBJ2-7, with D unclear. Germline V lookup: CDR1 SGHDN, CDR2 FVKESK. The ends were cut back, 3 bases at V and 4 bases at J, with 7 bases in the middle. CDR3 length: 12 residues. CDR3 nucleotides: TGTGCCAGCAGCCACAGCCCATACGAGCAGTACTTC. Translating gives CASSHSPYEQYF.

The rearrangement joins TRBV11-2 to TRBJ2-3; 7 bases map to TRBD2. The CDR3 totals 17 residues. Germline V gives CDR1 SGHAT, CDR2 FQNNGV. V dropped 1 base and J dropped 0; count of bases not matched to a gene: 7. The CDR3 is CASSLGTRSSSTDTQYF. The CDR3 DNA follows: TGTGCCAGCAGCTTAGGGACTAGATCCTCTAGCACAGATACGCAGTATTTT.

CDR3 DNA: TGTGCCAGCCCCACGGACAATGAGCAGTTCTTC. Translated: CASPTDNEQFF. The chain links TRBV18 to TRBJ2-1; D gene uncertain. The CDR3 loop spans 11 amino acids. Per the germline V gene, CDR1 is KGHSH and CDR2 is LQKENI. The V gene lost 8 bases and the J gene lost 5 bases, with 7 bases spanning the gap.

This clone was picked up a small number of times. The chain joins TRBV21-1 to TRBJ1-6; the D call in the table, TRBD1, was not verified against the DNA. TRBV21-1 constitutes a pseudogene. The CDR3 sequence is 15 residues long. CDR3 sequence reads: CASSGTGTGPSPLHF. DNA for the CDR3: TGTGCCAGCAGCGGAACGGGGACAGGTCCGTCACCCCTCCACTTT.